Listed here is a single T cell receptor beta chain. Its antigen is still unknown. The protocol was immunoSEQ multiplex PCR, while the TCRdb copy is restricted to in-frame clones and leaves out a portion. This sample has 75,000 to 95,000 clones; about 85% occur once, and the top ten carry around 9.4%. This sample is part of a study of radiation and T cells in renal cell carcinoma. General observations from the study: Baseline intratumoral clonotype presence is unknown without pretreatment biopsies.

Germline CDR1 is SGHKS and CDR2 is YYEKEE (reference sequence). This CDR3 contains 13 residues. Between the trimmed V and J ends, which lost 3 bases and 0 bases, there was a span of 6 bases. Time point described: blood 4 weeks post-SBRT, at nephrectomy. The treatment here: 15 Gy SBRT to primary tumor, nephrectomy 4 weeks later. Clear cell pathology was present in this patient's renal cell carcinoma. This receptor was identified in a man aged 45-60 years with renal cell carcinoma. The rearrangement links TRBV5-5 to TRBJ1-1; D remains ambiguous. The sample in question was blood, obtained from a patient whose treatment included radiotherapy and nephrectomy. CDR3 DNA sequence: TGTGCCAGCAGCTCCTCATTGAACACTGAAGCTTTCTTT. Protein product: CASSSSLNTEAFF.